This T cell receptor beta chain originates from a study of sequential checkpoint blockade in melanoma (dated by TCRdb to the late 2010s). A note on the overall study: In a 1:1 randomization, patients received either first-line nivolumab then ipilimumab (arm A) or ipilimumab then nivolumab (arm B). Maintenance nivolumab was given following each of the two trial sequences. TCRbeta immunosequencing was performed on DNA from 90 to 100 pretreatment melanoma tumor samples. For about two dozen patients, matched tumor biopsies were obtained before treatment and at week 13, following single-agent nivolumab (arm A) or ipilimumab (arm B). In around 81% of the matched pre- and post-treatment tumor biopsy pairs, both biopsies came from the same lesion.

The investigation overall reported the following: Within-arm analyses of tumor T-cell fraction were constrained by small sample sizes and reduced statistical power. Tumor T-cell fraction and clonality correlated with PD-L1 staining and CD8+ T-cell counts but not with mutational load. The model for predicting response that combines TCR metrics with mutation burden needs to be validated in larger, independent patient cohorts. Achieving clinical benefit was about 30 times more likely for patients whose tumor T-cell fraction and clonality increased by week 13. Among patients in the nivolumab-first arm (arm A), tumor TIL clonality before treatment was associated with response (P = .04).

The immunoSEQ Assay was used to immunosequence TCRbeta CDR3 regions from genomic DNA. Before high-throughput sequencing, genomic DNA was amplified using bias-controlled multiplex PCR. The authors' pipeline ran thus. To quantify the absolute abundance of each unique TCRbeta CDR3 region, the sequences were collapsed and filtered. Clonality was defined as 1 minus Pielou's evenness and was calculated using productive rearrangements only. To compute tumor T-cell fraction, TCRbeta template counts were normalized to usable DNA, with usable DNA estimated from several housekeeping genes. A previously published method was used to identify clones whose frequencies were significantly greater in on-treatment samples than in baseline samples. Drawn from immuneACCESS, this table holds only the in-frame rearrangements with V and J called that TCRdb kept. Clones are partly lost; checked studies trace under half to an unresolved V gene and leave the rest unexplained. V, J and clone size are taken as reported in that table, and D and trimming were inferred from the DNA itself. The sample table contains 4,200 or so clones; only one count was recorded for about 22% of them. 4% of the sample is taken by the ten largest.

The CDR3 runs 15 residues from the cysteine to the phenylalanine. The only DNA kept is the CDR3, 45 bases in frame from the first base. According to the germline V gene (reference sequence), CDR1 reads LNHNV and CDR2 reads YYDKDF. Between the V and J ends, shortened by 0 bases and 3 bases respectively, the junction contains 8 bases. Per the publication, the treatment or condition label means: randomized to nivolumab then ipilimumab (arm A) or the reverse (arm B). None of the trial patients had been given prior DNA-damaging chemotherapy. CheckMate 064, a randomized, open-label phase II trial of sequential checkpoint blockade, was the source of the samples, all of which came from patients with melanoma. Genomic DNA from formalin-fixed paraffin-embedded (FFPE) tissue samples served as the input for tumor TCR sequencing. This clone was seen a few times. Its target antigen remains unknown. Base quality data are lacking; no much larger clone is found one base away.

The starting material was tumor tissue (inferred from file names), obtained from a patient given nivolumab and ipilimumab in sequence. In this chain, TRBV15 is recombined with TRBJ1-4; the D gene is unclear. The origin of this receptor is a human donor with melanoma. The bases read TGTGCCACCAGCAGAGATAAGTCACCTAATGAAAAACTGTTTTTT. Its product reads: CATSRDKSPNEKLFF.